Each of the 2 T cell receptor beta chains below was sequenced from the same sample in a study of shared clonotypes between healthy human individuals. Here immunoSEQ multiplex PCR was the method, and the copy in TCRdb shows in-frame clones only, minus some. The table records about 92,000 clones, approximately 44% of them present only once. What was sequenced was PBMCs. The source is a woman between 40 and 50 years old in good health. Some clones in this sample may be carry-over from other donors' samples.

This clone was observed a few times. The CDR3 DNA reads as TGTGCCAGCAGCTGGCTAACGTACCCACAAAGTCGGGCCAACGTCCTGACTTTC. Protein sequence: CASSWLTYPQSRANVLTF. V and J are TRBV7-8 and TRBJ2-6; D is unclear. The germline V gene encodes CDR1 SGHVS and CDR2 FQNEAQ. Trimming took 4 bases from V and 5 from J, leaving 21 bases between them. The CDR3 spans 18 residues.

The rearrangement joins TRBV28 to TRBJ2-7; TRBD1 matches 11 bases. V trimming: 5 bases; J trimming: 6 bases; junction bases outside the gene matches: 6. CDR3 length: 14 residues. Germline V CDR1 and CDR2: MDHEN, SYDVKM. This CDR3 is CASSRTGTGGEQYF. CDR3 coding DNA: TGTGCCAGCAGTAGAACCGGGACAGGGGGCGAGCAGTACTTC.